This T cell receptor beta chain was identified during a study of blood T cell repertoires in COVID-19. Overall study: From the United States, Italy and Spain came samples of acute and convalescent COVID-19. PBMCs, B-cell-depleted T cells, or T cells were the source of the cDNA or gDNA that made up the material.

Trimming took 7 bases from V and 7 from J; bases not matched to a gene: 7. The CDR3 is 12 residues long. From germline, CDR1 is SQVTM and CDR2 ANQGSEA. Under the authors' procedure: Reference gene primer amplification yielded estimated nucleated cell counts. The protocol was immunoSEQ multiplex PCR, while the TCRdb copy is restricted to in-frame clones and leaves out a portion. V, J and clone size are those of that table, while D and trimming were read from the DNA. The sample holds tens of thousands of clones; roughly 80% are singletons and the top ten take approximately 12%. The rearrangement uses TRBV29-1 and TRBJ2-1, with 7 bases aligning to TRBD1. This receptor was identified in a human donor in a cohort sampled during active COVID-19. The sample taken for sequencing was peripheral blood. CDR3 sequence (DNA): TGCAGCGCCGAGGGGACAGTGAATGAGCAGTTCTTC. As protein: CSAEGTVNEQFF.